Listed below are T cell receptor beta chains from one sample, sequenced in a study of technical replicates of blood from a few donors. Clones were sequenced by immunoSEQ multiplex PCR, and TCRdb holds only the in-frame ones, with some missing. The sample records tens of thousands of clones, roughly 94% being singletons. Sequenced input: T cells isolated from PBMCs. All receptors derive from a human donor in good health. Each CDR3 is given with its conserved first and last residue. The D gene is left open where the match is weak. Rows may omit the clone size; those that give it use once, few, many or a size class.

clone_size: -
v_call: TRBV4-1
d_call: -
j_call: TRBJ1-1
cdr3_nt: TGCGCCAGCAGCTTCAAACCAGGAATGGGGGGCACTGAAGCTTTCTTT
cdr3_aa: CASSFKPGMGGTEAFF

clone_size: -
v_call: TRBV30
d_call: TRBD2
j_call: TRBJ2-7
cdr3_nt: TGTGCCTGGAACCTAGCGGGGGGGCCGGGGGAGCAGTACTTC
cdr3_aa: CAWNLAGGPGEQYF

clone_size: -
v_call: TRBV10-1
d_call: -
j_call: TRBJ2-7
cdr3_nt: TGCGCCAGCAGTCCGAGTCTCGGGGCCTACGAGCAGTACTTC
cdr3_aa: CASSPSLGAYEQYF

clone_size: -
v_call: TRBV30
d_call: TRBD2
j_call: TRBJ2-3
cdr3_nt: TGTGCCTGGAGTGCGTATCTAGGGACTAGCGGGGGGCGATCGGATACGCAGTATTTT
cdr3_aa: CAWSAYLGTSGGRSDTQYF

clone_size: -
v_call: TRBV19
d_call: -
j_call: TRBJ2-2
cdr3_nt: TGTGCCTCCGGGACAATTGCCGGGGAGCTGTTTTTT
cdr3_aa: CASGTIAGELFF

clone_size: -
v_call: TRBV7-8
d_call: -
j_call: TRBJ1-3
cdr3_nt: TGTGCCAGCAGCCCGTGGGTAGGGGATCGTGTTCACTCTGGAAACACCATATATTTT
cdr3_aa: CASSPWVGDRVHSGNTIYF

clone_size: once
v_call: TRBV11-2
d_call: -
j_call: TRBJ2-3
cdr3_nt: TGTGCCAGCAGCCATCCGTCAGGAAATACGCAGTATTTT
cdr3_aa: CASSHPSGNTQYF

clone_size: -
v_call: TRBV4-2
d_call: TRBD1
j_call: TRBJ1-2
cdr3_nt: TGTGCCAGCAGACTAGTAAAGACAGGGGGCCTCTATGGCTACACCTTC
cdr3_aa: CASRLVKTGGLYGYTF

clone_size: -
v_call: TRBV4-1
d_call: -
j_call: TRBJ2-1
cdr3_nt: TGCGCCAGCAGCCAAGCAGGGGAGGGAAGCCCTGAGCAGTTCTTC
cdr3_aa: CASSQAGEGSPEQFF

clone_size: -
v_call: TRBV14
d_call: TRBD1
j_call: TRBJ1-2
cdr3_nt: TGTGCCAGCTCCCAGGGGGACAGGGTTTATGGCTACACCTTC
cdr3_aa: CASSQGDRVYGYTF

clone_size: -
v_call: TRBV28
d_call: -
j_call: TRBJ1-6
cdr3_nt: TGTGCCAGCAGACAGTCTTCTAATTCACCCCTCCACTTT
cdr3_aa: CASRQSSNSPLHF

clone_size: -
v_call: TRBV5-1
d_call: -
j_call: TRBJ2-3
cdr3_nt: TGCGCCAGCAGCTTGCCGAACTACTCTAGCACAGATACGCAGTATTTT
cdr3_aa: CASSLPNYSSTDTQYF

clone_size: -
v_call: TRBV10-3
d_call: TRBD1
j_call: TRBJ1-1
cdr3_nt: TGTGCCATCAGTGCGGACAGGGACACTGAAGCTTTCTTT
cdr3_aa: CAISADRDTEAFF

clone_size: -
v_call: TRBV19
d_call: -
j_call: TRBJ2-3
cdr3_nt: TGTGCCAGTAGTTTTGCTCGGACAGGCACAGATACGCAGTATTTT
cdr3_aa: CASSFARTGTDTQYF

clone_size: once
v_call: TRBV6-5
d_call: TRBD2
j_call: TRBJ2-5
cdr3_nt: TGTGCCACCCTTGGGGAGGGAGCGTCAGAGACCCAGTACTTC
cdr3_aa: CATLGEGASETQYF

clone_size: -
v_call: TRBV7-9
d_call: -
j_call: TRBJ2-3
cdr3_nt: TGTGCCAGCAGCCGGACTGTTAGCACAGATACGCAGTATTTT
cdr3_aa: CASSRTVSTDTQYF

clone_size: -
v_call: TRBV14
d_call: TRBD2
j_call: TRBJ2-7
cdr3_nt: TGTGCCAGCAGCCAAGCGGGACTAACTCTGTACGAGCAGTACTTC
cdr3_aa: CASSQAGLTLYEQYF

clone_size: -
v_call: TRBV5-6
d_call: -
j_call: TRBJ1-2
cdr3_nt: TGTGCCAGCAGCTTTGATAGGGGGTATATCTATGGCTACACCTTC
cdr3_aa: CASSFDRGYIYGYTF

clone_size: once
v_call: TRBV5-1
d_call: TRBD2
j_call: TRBJ2-3
cdr3_nt: TGCGCCAGCAGAGGCTCGGGGGGGCCAGGAGATACGCAGTATTTT
cdr3_aa: CASRGSGGPGDTQYF

clone_size: -
v_call: TRBV12-5
d_call: -
j_call: TRBJ1-3
cdr3_nt: TGTGCTAGTGGTTTGGTAAGGCCAGGGCGAGGAAACACCATATATTTT
cdr3_aa: CASGLVRPGRGNTIYF

clone_size: -
v_call: TRBV11-2
d_call: -
j_call: TRBJ1-3
cdr3_nt: TGTGCCAGCCGCCGGGCATTTACAGGACCAAGAGTCTCTGGAAACACCATATATTTT
cdr3_aa: CASRRAFTGPRVSGNTIYF

clone_size: -
v_call: TRBV10-2
d_call: TRBD1
j_call: TRBJ1-5
cdr3_nt: TGCGCCAGCAGCACCGACAGGGGCCCTTATAGCAATCAGCCCCAGCATTTT
cdr3_aa: CASSTDRGPYSNQPQHF

clone_size: -
v_call: TRBV28
d_call: -
j_call: TRBJ2-2
cdr3_nt: TGTGCCAGCAGACTTCGAGCCGGGGAGCTGTTTTTT
cdr3_aa: CASRLRAGELFF

clone_size: -
v_call: TRBV19
d_call: -
j_call: TRBJ2-1
cdr3_nt: TGTGCCAGTAGCCCCCTCCTCGGGGGAGGATTTGACAATGAGCAGTTCTTC
cdr3_aa: CASSPLLGGGFDNEQFF

clone_size: -
v_call: TRBV4-1
d_call: TRBD1
j_call: TRBJ1-4
cdr3_nt: TGCGCCAGCAGCCAAGAGGGGGTGAGGGGGCGGGATGAAAAACTGTTTTTT
cdr3_aa: CASSQEGVRGRDEKLFF

clone_size: -
v_call: TRBV27
d_call: TRBD1
j_call: TRBJ1-4
cdr3_nt: TGTGCCAGCAGTTACGTAGGCGCCCGGGACAGTGAAAAACTGTTTTTT
cdr3_aa: CASSYVGARDSEKLFF

clone_size: -
v_call: TRBV5-1
d_call: -
j_call: TRBJ2-6
cdr3_nt: TGCGCCAGCAGCTTGGGACAGGGGAGGGCGACTGGGGCCAACGTCCTGACTTTC
cdr3_aa: CASSLGQGRATGANVLTF

clone_size: -
v_call: TRBV27
d_call: TRBD1
j_call: TRBJ1-2
cdr3_nt: TGTGCCAGCAGTTCAGGGGGGTCTGATGGCTACACCTTC
cdr3_aa: CASSSGGSDGYTF

clone_size: -
v_call: TRBV7-9
d_call: TRBD2
j_call: TRBJ2-1
cdr3_nt: TGTGCCAGCAGCCCCTTAGCGGGAGGGTCCTACAATGAGCAGTTCTTC
cdr3_aa: CASSPLAGGSYNEQFF

clone_size: once
v_call: TRBV11-2
d_call: -
j_call: TRBJ1-1
cdr3_nt: TGTGCCAGCAGCTTAGCCCCGGGACAAAGGCCATTGAACACTGAAGCTTTCTTT
cdr3_aa: CASSLAPGQRPLNTEAFF

clone_size: -
v_call: TRBV6-1
d_call: TRBD2
j_call: TRBJ2-7
cdr3_nt: TGTGCCAGCAGTCCGACTAGCGTCTACGAGCAGTACTTC
cdr3_aa: CASSPTSVYEQYF